The clone carrying this TCR beta chain showed up just a few times. This specimen comes from a study of response to subunit inactivated influenza vaccine. MiXCR was run by TCRdb on the RT-PCR reads, yielding one entry per CDR3 protein. The repertoire consists of about 610,000 distinct CDR3 sequences, with 11% to 15% occurring once and the leading ten covering 11%. The receptor's source is a man in his forties or fifties who received an inactivated influenza vaccine. The material sequenced was PBMCs from blood, taken about 11 days after vaccination.

The CDR3, as DNA: TGCAGTGCTAGTATCAGCGGGGCCTCCTACGAGCAGTACTTC. This encodes CSASISGASYEQYF. The chain links TRBV20-1 to TRBJ2-7, with 7 bases fitting TRBD2. Germline V gene lookup returns CDR1 DFQATT and CDR2 SNEGSKA (reference sequence). V was clipped by 3 bases and J by 0 bases; unmatched bases: 5. CDR3 length: 14 residues.